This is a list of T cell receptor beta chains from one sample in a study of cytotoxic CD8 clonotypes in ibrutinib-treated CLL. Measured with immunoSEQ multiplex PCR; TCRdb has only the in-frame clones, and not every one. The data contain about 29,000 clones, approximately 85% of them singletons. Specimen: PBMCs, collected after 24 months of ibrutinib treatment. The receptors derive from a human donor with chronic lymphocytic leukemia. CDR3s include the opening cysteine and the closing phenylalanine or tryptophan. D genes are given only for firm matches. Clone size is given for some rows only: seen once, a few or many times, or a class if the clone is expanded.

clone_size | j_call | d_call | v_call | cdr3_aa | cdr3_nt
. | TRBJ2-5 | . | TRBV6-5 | CASNRGGLQETQYF | TGTGCCAGCAATCGCGGTGGTCTCCAAGAGACCCAGTACTTC
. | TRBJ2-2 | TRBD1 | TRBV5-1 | CASSLTGATGELFF | TGCGCCAGCAGCTTGACAGGGGCAACCGGGGAGCTGTTTTTT
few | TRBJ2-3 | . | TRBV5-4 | CASSSWRGGEKDTQYF | TGTGCCAGCAGCTCTTGGAGGGGGGGCGAGAAAGATACGCAGTATTTT
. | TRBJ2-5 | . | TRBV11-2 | CASSLVLAGETQYF | TGTGCCAGCAGCTTAGTACTGGCGGGGGAGACCCAGTACTTC
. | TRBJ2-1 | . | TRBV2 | CASSPEQTYNEQFF | TGTGCCAGCAGTCCCGAACAAACCTACAATGAGCAGTTCTTC
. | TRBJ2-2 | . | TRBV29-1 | CSVPRGLGNTGELFF | TGCAGCGTCCCTAGAGGGCTGGGTAACACCGGGGAGCTGTTTTTT
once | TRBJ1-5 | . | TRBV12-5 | CASGLGAIPRGNQPQHF | TGTGCTAGTGGTTTGGGGGCCATACCCAGGGGCAATCAGCCCCAGCATTTT
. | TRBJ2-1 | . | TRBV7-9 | CASSLTTWNEQFF | TGTGCCAGCAGCCTTACGACCTGGAATGAGCAGTTCTTC
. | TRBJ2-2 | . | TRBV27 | CASKGGGLNTGELFF | TGTGCCAGCAAGGGTGGAGGGCTTAACACCGGGGAGCTGTTTTTT
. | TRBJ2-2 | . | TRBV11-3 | CASSFLQTGELFF | TGTGCCAGCAGCTTCCTGCAGACCGGGGAGCTGTTTTTT
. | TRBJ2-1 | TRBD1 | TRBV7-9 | CASSGTGIQGSSYNEQFF | TGTGCCAGCAGCGGCACTGGCATACAGGGGAGTTCCTACAATGAGCAGTTCTTC
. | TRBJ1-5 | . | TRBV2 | CASMTGNQPQHF | TGTGCCAGCATGACAGGCAATCAGCCCCAGCATTTT
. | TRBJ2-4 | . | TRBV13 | CASSLKENIQYF | TGTGCCAGCAGCTTGAAGGAAAACATTCAGTACTTC
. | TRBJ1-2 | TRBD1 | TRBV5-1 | CASSYTGVLVGYTF | TGCGCCAGCAGCTATACAGGGGTCCTAGTTGGCTACACCTTC
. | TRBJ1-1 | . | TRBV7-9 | CASSLALNTEAFF | TGTGCCAGCAGCTTAGCACTGAACACTGAAGCTTTCTTT
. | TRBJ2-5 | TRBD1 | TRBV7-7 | CASSPEGAWETQYF | TGTGCTAGCAGTCCTGAGGGGGCGTGGGAGACCCAGTACTTC
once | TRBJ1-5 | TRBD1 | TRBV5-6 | CASSLLKGQGDNQPQHF | TGTGCCAGCAGCTTGCTGAAGGGACAGGGTGACAATCAGCCCCAGCATTTT
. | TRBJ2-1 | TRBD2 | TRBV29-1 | CSGTSGGATYNEQFF | TGCAGCGGGACTAGCGGGGGGGCAACCTACAATGAGCAGTTCTTC
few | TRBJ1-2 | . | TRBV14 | CASSQDTPSSPGGYTF | TGTGCCAGCAGCCAAGATACGCCCAGTTCACCGGGGGGCTACACCTTC
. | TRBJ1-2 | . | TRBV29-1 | CSVGVAGPGYTF | TGCAGCGTTGGGGTGGCGGGGCCTGGCTACACCTTC
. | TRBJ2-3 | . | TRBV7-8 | CASSLSLASDTQYF | TGTGCCAGCAGCTTGTCGCTAGCTAGCGATACGCAGTATTTT
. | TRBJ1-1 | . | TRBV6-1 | CASRGRSLSDTEAFF | TGTGCCAGCAGGGGTCGGAGCCTGTCGGACACTGAAGCTTTCTTT
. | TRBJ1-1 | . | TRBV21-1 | CASSKVPRNTEAFF | TGTGCCAGCAGCAAAGTGCCCAGGAACACTGAAGCTTTCTTT
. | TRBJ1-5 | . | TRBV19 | CATLDQGTHSNQPQHF | TGTGCCACCCTCGACCAGGGTACTCACTCAAATCAGCCCCAGCATTTT
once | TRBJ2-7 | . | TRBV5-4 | CASSWDRLASQGGQYF | TGTGCCAGCAGCTGGGACCGACTAGCGTCGCAGGGGGGGCAGTACTTC